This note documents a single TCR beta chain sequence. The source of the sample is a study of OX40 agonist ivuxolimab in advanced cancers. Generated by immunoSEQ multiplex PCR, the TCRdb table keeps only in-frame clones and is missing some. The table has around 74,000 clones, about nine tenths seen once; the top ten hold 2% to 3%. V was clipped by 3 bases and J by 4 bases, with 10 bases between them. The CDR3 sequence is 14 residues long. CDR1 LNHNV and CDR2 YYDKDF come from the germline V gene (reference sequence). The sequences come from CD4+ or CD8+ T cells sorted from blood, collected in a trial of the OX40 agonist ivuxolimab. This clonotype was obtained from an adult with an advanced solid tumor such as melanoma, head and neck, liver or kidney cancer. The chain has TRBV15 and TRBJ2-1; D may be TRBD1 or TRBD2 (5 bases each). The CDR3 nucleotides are TGTGCCACCAGCAGCCGGGACGTTTACAATGAGCAGTTCTTC. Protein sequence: CATSSRDVYNEQFF.